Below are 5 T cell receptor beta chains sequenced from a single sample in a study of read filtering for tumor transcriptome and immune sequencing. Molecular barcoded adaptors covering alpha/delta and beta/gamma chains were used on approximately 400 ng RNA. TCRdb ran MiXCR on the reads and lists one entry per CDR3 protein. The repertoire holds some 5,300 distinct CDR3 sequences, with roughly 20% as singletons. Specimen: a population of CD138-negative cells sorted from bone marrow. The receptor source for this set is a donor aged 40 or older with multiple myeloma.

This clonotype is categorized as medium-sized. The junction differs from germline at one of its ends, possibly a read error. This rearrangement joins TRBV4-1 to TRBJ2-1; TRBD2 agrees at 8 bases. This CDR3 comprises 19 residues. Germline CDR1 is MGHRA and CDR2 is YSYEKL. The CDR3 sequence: CASSQASLIAGLVLNEQFF. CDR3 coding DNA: TGTGCCAGCAGCCAAGCCTCCCTAATCGCGGGACTAGTGCTCAATGAGCAGTTCTTC.

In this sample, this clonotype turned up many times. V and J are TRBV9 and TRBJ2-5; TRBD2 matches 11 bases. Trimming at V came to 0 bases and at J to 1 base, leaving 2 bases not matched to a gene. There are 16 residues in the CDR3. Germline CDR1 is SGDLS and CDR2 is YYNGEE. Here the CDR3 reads CASSVVGLAAQETQYF. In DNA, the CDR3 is TGTGCCAGCAGCGTAGTGGGACTAGCGGCCCAAGAGACCCAGTACTTC.

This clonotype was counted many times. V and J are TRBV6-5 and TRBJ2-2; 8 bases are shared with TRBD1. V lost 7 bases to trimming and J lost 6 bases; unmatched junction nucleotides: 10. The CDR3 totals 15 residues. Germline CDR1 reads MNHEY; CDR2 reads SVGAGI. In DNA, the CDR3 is TGTGCCAGCACCGAAACTGCAGGGGGCTCCGGGGAGCTGTTTTTT. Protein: CASTETAGGSGELFF.

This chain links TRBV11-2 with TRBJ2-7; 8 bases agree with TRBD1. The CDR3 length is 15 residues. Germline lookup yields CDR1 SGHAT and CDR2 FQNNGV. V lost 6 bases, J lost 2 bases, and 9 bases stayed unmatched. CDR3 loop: CASSSGTGDPYEQYF. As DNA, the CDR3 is TGTGCCAGCAGTTCCGGGACAGGCGACCCCTACGAGCAGTACTTC.

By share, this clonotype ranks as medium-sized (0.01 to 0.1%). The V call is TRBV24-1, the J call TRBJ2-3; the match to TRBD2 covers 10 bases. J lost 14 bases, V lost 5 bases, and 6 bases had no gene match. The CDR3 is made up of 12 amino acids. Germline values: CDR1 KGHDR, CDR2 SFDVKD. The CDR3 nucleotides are TGTGCCACCAGTGGAGCTAGCGGGAGTTTGTATTTT. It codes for CATSGASGSLYF.